The sequence of this T cell receptor (beta chain) was determined in a study of blood T cell repertoires in COVID-19. The overall study: Sites across the United States, Italy and Spain contributed samples from acute and convalescent COVID-19. The cDNA or gDNA used as material had been derived from T cells, B-cell-depleted T cells, or PBMCs.

CDR3 length equals 15 residues. The germline CDR1 and CDR2 sequences are MNHEY and SMNVEV (reference sequence). Trimming at V came to 0 bases and at J to 6 bases, leaving 1 base not matched to a gene. Original methodology: It was from reference gene primer amplification that nucleated cell counts were estimated. Clones were sequenced by immunoSEQ multiplex PCR, and TCRdb holds only the in-frame ones, with some missing. That table is the source of V, J and clone size, and D and trimming were worked out from the DNA. The sample has 200,000 to 250,000 clones; around four fifths are singletons. This clonotype originated in a man aged 50-60 years with acute or convalescent COVID-19. The chain recombines TRBV27 with TRBJ1-4, with 10 bases lining up with TRBD1. Sequenced: peripheral blood. The CDR3 nucleotides are TGTGCCAGCAGTTTATCGGGACAGGGGTATGAAAAACTGTTTTTT. Translation gives CASSLSGQGYEKLFF.